Given below is one T cell receptor (beta chain) in context. Its antigen specificity is not known. One base away there is no much larger clone; base qualities are not given. V is cut by 11 bases and J by 2 bases, and the space between the germline ends is 12 bases. The germline V gene sets CDR1 to MDHEN and CDR2 to SYDVKM. The CDR3 runs 13 residues from the cysteine to the phenylalanine. The DNA shown is the 39-base CDR3, in frame from base 1. The library was prepared using PCR. Sequenced on an Illumina HiSeq 2500. To reduce PCR and sequencing biases, unique molecular identifiers were built into the TCR beta cDNA libraries. Roughly 500,000 cDNA molecules were obtained for every 1 to 10 million input T cells, so each molecule roughly corresponded to one T cell. The patient libraries were prepared and sequenced using the same protocol as the earlier healthy control dataset. Within a given batch, samples were prepared together, multiplexed and sequenced on the same HiSeq lane. The published analysis was carried out like this. MIGEC was used to process the raw barcoded reads, and molecular identifier groups with only a single read were discarded before consensus assembly and CDR3 extraction. VDJtools was used for post-analysis of the clonotype tables, and diversity was normalized by down-sampling every dataset to the size of the smallest sample. In repertoire overlap clustering, CDR3 amino acid sequences, but not nucleotide sequences, were matched to correct batch-related cross-sample contamination. TCRdb reprocessed the public reads (quality trimming at Q25 with fastp, clone calling with MiXCR) and kept in-frame beta chains. A single entry per CDR3 protein holds the most common genes and DNA from its merged rows. In this record, the V and J calls reflect TCRdb's handling and not the investigators' own analysis. For this sample the table gives fewer than 550,000 distinct CDR3 sequences, of which around a third were detected only once. Of the sample, less than 6% is held by the ten largest clones.

This specimen comes from a study of post-analysis software for immune sequencing data (dated by TCRdb to the mid-2010s). Notes on the research overall: Relapsing-remitting, secondary progressive and progressive-relapsing multiple sclerosis were recorded as disease courses, and subtype annotation was lacking for some patients. The patient repertoires were compared against around 11 previously published healthy control repertoires obtained from donors aged 6 to 25 years. A subset of samples was prepared in parallel using single-end sample barcoding, then pooled and co-amplified after Illumina adapter ligation. General findings and caveats noted by the study authors: Several TRBV segments, including TRBV5-6, TRBV5-1 and TRBV20-1, were significantly more frequent in patients than controls. Multiple sclerosis patients had significantly lower normalized Chao1 diversity than controls, a result that suggests substantial peripheral T-cell clonal expansion. The control group was slightly older than the multiple sclerosis patient group. Strong co-clustering of samples prepared in the same batch was shown by direct clustering with F measure, prompting a batch-effect correction.

TCR beta repertoires were profiled from peripheral blood of 13 young patients with multiple sclerosis to demonstrate the VDJtools post-analysis software. The multiple sclerosis patients were children and adolescents between roughly 6 and 17 years of age. The rearranged segments are TRBV28 and TRBJ1-4; no D gene is confidently identified. This receptor was taken from a girl younger than 18 with multiple sclerosis. Specimen: blood. The DNA is TGTGCCTGCGTAGGGAGGACTAATGAAAAACTGTTTTTT. It translates to CACVGRTNEKLFF.